A single sample is the source of the 14 T cell receptor beta chains below, sequenced in a study of blood T cell repertoires in COVID-19. Sequenced by immunoSEQ multiplex PCR; TCRdb stores in-frame clones only, minus some. Of about 73,000 clones in the sample, about 83% were seen once. The sequenced sample was peripheral blood. These receptors all come from a man in his forties or fifties with active COVID-19.

The CDR3 here is CASSQRASGYDTQYF. The CDR3 DNA reads as TGTGCCAGCAGCCAACGAGCTAGCGGATACGATACGCAGTATTTT. The chain joins TRBV3-1 (or the pseudogene TRBV3-2) to TRBJ2-3; 7 bases are shared with TRBD2. The CDR3 consists of 15 residues. V shed 2 bases, J shed 6 bases, and the junction held 8 bases outside the gene matches. Germline lookup yields CDR1 LGHDT and CDR2 YNNKEL (reference sequence).

The J gene is TRBJ2-1, the V gene TRBV10-3; the D gene is possibly TRBD1 (6 bases). The V end lost 0 bases, the J end lost 0 bases, and 9 bases lay between the germline ends. This CDR3 spans 16 amino acids. Looked up from germline, CDR1 is ENHRY and CDR2 is SYGVKD. The CDR3 DNA sequence: TGTGCCATCAGTGAGTCCACAGGGAGCTCCTACAATGAGCAGTTCTTC. Its protein is CAISESTGSSYNEQFF.

This clone came up a few times. The chain joins TRBV1 to TRBJ2-7; the table's D call, TRBD2, was not checked against the DNA. TRBV1 represents a pseudogene. The CDR3 loop spans 12 amino acids. The CDR3 region is CTSRTSSYEQYF. CDR3 in DNA: TGCACCAGCAGGACTAGCTCCTACGAGCAGTACTTC.

The chain employs TRBV7-9 and TRBJ2-1, with 8 bases lining up with TRBD2. V lost 4 bases, J lost 6 bases, and 8 bases stayed unmatched. The CDR3 contains 15 residues. CDR1 SEHNR and CDR2 FQNEAQ come from the germline V gene (reference sequence). This CDR3 reads CASSSGTRGGNEQFF. The DNA for the CDR3 is TGTGCCAGCAGCTCGGGGACTAGAGGGGGCAATGAGCAGTTCTTC.

The rearrangement joins TRBV5-4 to TRBJ2-7; TRBD1 matches 10 bases. The CDR3 is 14 residues long. The ends lost 5 bases at V and 5 bases at J; junction bases unmatched: 7. The V gene's germline CDR1 is SGHNT and CDR2 YYREEE (reference sequence). CDR3 DNA: TGTGCCAGCAGGAGGGACAGGGGATCCGACGAGCAGTACTTC. Encoded protein: CASRRDRGSDEQYF.

V gene TRBV5-5 combines with J gene TRBJ1-1; tentative D call: TRBD1 (5 bases). V dropped 2 bases and J dropped 4 bases, with 6 bases sitting between them. Germline values: CDR1 SGHKS, CDR2 YYEKEE (reference sequence). The CDR3 consists of 12 residues. Here the CDR3 reads CASSLQVTEAFF. CDR3 nucleotides: TGTGCCAGCAGCTTACAGGTCACTGAAGCTTTCTTT. Supplemented by reference TRBV5-5 and TRBJ1-1, the full variable domain reads DAGVTQSPTHLIKTRGQQVTLRCSPISGHKSVSWYQQVLGQGPQFIFQYYEKEERGRGNFPDRFSARQFPNYSSELNVNALLLGDSALYLCASSLQVTEAFFGQGTRLTVV.

The table lists this clone with a count of one. This sequence joins TRBV11-3 and TRBJ1-4; perhaps TRBD1 as D (6 bases). The CDR3 has 17 residues. Trimming stripped 5 bases from V and 6 bases from J, with 22 bases between. Germline V gene lookup returns CDR1 SGHNT and CDR2 YENEEA. The CDR3: CASSHTSGAPLDEKLFF. DNA for the CDR3: TGTGCCAGCAGCCATACCTCAGGGGCGCCCCTGGATGAAAAACTGTTTTTT.

This sequence joins TRBV24-1 and TRBJ2-3, with 8 bases lining up with TRBD1. V was clipped by 3 bases and J by 0 bases; unmatched bases: 4. CDR1 and CDR2 (germline): KGHDR, SFDVKD. The CDR3 runs to 16 residues. CDR3 region: CATSDRQGPSTDTQYF. The DNA for the CDR3 is TGTGCCACCAGTGATAGACAGGGGCCTAGCACAGATACGCAGTATTTT.

The chain uses TRBV5-4 and TRBJ2-3; 15 bases are a match to TRBD2. The CDR3 runs 16 residues. Germline V gene lookup returns CDR1 SGHNT and CDR2 YYREEE (reference sequence). V trimming: 4 bases; J trimming: 3 bases; junction bases outside the gene matches: 3. For the CDR3, the DNA is TGTGCCAGCAGCGGGACTAGCGGGAGGAAGACAGATACGCAGTATTTT. Protein sequence: CASSGTSGRKTDTQYF.

This chain uses TRBV28 with TRBJ2-6; D might be TRBD2 (5 bases). The CDR3 is 15 amino acids. Trimming took off 8 bases at V and 1 base at J, with 12 bases between the two ends. Germline CDR1 is MDHEN and CDR2 is SYDVKM. CDR3: CASRERESGANVLTF. In nucleotides, the CDR3 is TGTGCCAGCCGCGAGAGGGAATCTGGGGCCAACGTCCTGACTTTC.

J is TRBJ2-3 and V is TRBV7-9, with D maybe TRBD2 (5 bases). Germline loops: CDR1 SEHNR, CDR2 FQNEAQ (reference sequence). The CDR3 contains 13 residues. Trimming shortened V by 5 bases and J by 4 bases, and 10 bases separated the two germline ends. As DNA, the CDR3 is TGTGCCAGCAGCCCCCTAGCAGCAGATACGCAGTATTTT. Its translation is CASSPLAADTQYF.

This clone has only one observation. This sequence joins TRBV9 and TRBJ1-1; no reliable D call. V shed 0 bases and J shed 12 bases, with 12 bases lying between them. Germline lookup yields CDR1 SGDLS and CDR2 YYNGEE. CDR3 length: 12 residues. The CDR3 sequence is CASSVGLGVTFF. CDR3 nucleotide sequence: TGTGCCAGCAGCGTAGGTCTGGGCGTCACTTTCTTT.

This clone was seen a few times. The chain employs TRBV27 and TRBJ1-5, with 8 nucleotides matching TRBD1. Trimming removed 5 bases from V and 4 bases from J; junction bases left unmatched: 4. From germline, CDR1 is MNHEY and CDR2 SMNVEV (reference sequence). The CDR3 is 14 amino acids. CDR3 amino acids: CASSVRGQNQPQHF. In DNA form, the CDR3 reads TGTGCCAGCAGTGTCAGGGGGCAAAATCAGCCCCAGCATTTT.

This clone was found a few times. V usage is TRBV5-4 and J usage is TRBJ1-2, with 10 bases lining up with TRBD1. Trimming removed 4 bases from V and 7 bases from J; junction bases left unmatched: 7. The CDR3 length is 14 residues. Germline V gene data show CDR1 as SGHNT and CDR2 as YYREEE (reference sequence). The DNA for the CDR3 is TGTGCCAGCAGCGCTGGACAGGGGGTCGGTGGCTACACCTTC. This codes for CASSAGQGVGGYTF. The full variable domain, with the rest looked up from reference TRBV5-4 and TRBJ1-2, is ETGVTQSPTHLIKTRGQQVTLRCSSQSGHNTVSWYQQALGQGPQFIFQYYREEENGRGNFPPRFSGLQFPNYSSELNVNALELDDSALYLCASSAGQGVGGYTFGSGTRLTVV.